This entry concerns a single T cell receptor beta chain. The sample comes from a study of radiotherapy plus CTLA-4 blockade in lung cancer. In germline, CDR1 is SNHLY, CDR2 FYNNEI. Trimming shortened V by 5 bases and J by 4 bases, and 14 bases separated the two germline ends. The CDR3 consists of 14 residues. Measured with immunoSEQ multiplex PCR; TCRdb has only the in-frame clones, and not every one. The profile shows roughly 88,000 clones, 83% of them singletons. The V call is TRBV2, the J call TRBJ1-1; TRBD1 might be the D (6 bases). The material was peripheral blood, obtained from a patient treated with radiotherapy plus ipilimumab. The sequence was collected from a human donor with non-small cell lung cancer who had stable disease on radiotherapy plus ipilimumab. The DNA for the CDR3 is TGTGCCAGCAGTCCGGGACATCGGGGCACTGAAGCTTTCTTT. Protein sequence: CASSPGHRGTEAFF.